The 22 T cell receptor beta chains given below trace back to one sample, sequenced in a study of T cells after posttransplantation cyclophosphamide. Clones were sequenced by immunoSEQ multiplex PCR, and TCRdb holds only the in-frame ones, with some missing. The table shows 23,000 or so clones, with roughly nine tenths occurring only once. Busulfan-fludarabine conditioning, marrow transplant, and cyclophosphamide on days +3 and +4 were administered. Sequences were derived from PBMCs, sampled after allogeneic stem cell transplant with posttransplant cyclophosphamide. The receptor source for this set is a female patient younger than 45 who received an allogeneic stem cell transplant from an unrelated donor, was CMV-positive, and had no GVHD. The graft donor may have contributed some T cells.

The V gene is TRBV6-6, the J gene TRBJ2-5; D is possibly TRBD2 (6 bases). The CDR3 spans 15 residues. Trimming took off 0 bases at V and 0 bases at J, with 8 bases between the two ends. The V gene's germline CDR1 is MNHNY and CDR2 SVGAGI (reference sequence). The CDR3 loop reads CASSYSGGYQETQYF. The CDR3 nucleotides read TGTGCCAGCAGTTACTCCGGAGGGTACCAAGAGACCCAGTACTTC.

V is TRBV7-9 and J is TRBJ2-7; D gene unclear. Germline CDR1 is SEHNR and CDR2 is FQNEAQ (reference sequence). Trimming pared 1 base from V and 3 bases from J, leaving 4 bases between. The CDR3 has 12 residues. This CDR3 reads CASSLVHYEQYF. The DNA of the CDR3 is TGTGCCAGCAGCTTAGTCCACTACGAGCAGTACTTC.

The CDR3 here is CASTPTGGLSADTQYF. The CDR3 DNA is TGTGCCAGCACGCCAACGGGGGGCCTTAGCGCAGATACGCAGTATTTT. This chain uses TRBV28 with TRBJ2-3; D may be TRBD2 (7 bases). CDR1 and CDR2 (germline): MDHEN, SYDVKM. The CDR3 runs to 16 residues. V lost 7 bases and J 4 bases, leaving 21 bases between the germline ends.

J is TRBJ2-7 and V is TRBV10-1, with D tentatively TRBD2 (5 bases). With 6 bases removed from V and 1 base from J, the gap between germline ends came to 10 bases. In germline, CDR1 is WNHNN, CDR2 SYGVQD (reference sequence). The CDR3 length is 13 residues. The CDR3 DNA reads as TGCGCCAGCAGCGTATCGGGATCCTACGAGCAGTACTTC. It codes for CASSVSGSYEQYF.

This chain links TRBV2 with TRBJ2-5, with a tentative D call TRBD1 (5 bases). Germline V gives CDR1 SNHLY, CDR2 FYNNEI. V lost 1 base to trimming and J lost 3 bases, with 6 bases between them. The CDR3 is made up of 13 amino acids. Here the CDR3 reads CASSEGREETQYF. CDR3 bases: TGTGCCAGCAGTGAAGGCAGGGAAGAGACCCAGTACTTC.

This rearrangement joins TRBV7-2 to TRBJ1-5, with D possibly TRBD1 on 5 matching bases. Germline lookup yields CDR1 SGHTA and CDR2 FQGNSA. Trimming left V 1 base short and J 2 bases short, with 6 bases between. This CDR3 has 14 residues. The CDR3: CASSLGTRNQPQHF. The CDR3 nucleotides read TGTGCCAGCAGCTTAGGGACACGCAATCAGCCCCAGCATTTT.

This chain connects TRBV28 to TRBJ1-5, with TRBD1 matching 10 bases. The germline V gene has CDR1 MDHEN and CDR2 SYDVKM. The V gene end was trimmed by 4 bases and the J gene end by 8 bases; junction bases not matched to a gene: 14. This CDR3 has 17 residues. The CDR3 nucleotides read TGTGCCAGCAGTTCGGGGCCGGGACAGGGGAAATCAAAGCCCCAGCATTTT. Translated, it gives CASSSGPGQGKSKPQHF.

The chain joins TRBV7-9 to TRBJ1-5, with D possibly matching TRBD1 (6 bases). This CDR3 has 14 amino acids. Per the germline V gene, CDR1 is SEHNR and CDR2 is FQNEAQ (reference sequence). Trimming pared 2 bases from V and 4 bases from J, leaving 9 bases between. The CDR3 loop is CASSLSQGNQPQHF. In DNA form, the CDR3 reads TGTGCCAGCAGCTTAAGCCAGGGGAATCAGCCCCAGCATTTT.

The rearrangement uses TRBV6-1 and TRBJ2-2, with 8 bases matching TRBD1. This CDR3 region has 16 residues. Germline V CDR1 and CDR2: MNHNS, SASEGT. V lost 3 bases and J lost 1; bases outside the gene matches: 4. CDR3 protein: CASSEWTGMNTGELFF. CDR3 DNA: TGTGCCAGCAGTGAGTGGACAGGGATGAACACCGGGGAGCTGTTTTTT.

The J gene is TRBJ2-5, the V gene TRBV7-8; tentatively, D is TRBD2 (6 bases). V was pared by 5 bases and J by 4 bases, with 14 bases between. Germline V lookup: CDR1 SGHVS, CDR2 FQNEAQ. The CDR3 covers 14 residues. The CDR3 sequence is CASSVRRGRETQYF. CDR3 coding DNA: TGTGCCAGCAGCGTACGACGGGGGAGAGAGACCCAGTACTTC.

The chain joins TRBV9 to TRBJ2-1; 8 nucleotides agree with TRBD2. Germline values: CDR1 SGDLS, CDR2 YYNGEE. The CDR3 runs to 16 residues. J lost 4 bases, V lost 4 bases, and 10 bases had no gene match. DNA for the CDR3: TGTGCCAGCAGCCCCGGTCGGGGGGGGCTTTACAATGAGCAGTTCTTC. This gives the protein CASSPGRGGLYNEQFF.

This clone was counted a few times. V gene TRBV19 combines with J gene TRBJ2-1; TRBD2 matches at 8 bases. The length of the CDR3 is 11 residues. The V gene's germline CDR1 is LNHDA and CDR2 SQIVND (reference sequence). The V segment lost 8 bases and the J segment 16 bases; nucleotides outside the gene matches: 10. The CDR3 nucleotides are TGTGCCAGTGGATTGACTAGCGCTCATTTCTTC. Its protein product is CASGLTSAHFF.

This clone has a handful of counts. CDR3 region: CASSRQFNYGYTF. Written as DNA, the CDR3 is TGTGCCAGCAGCCGACAGTTTAACTATGGCTACACCTTC. The V call is TRBV28, the J call TRBJ1-2; the D gene is possibly TRBD1 (5 bases). CDR3 length equals 13 residues. V shed 6 bases and J shed 1 base, with 9 bases lying between them. Germline V gene lookup returns CDR1 MDHEN and CDR2 SYDVKM.

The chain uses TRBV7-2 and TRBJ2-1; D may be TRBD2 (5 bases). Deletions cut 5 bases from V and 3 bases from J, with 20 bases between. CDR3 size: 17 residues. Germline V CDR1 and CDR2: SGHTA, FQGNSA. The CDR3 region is CASSPTWSGEIYNEQFF. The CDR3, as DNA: TGTGCCAGCAGCCCGACCTGGAGCGGCGAGATCTACAATGAGCAGTTCTTC.

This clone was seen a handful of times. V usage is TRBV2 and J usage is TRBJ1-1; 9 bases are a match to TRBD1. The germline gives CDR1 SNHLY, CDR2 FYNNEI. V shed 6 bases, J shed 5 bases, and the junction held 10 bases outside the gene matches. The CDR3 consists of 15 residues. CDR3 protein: CASRRTDRGGTEAFF. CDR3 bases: TGTGCCAGCAGACGCACGGACAGGGGTGGTACTGAAGCTTTCTTT.

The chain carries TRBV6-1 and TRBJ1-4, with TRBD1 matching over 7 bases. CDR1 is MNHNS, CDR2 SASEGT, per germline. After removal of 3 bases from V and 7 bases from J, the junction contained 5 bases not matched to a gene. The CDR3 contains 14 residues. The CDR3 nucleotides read TGTGCCAGCAGTGATCCGACAGGGATTGAAAAACTGTTTTTT. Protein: CASSDPTGIEKLFF.

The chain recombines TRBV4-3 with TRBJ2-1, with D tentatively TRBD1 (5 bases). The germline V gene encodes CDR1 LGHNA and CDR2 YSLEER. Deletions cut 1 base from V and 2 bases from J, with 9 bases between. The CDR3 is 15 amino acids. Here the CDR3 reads CASSQGRAPYNEQFF. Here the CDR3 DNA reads TGCGCCAGCAGCCAAGGCAGGGCGCCCTACAATGAGCAGTTCTTC.

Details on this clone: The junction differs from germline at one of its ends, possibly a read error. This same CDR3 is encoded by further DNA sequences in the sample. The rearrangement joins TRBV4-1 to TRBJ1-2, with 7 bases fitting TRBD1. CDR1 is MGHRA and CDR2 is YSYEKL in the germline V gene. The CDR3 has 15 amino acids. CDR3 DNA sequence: TGCGCTAGCAGCCAAGACAGGGATCTTAACTATGGCTACACCTTC. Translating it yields CASSQDRDLNYGYTF.

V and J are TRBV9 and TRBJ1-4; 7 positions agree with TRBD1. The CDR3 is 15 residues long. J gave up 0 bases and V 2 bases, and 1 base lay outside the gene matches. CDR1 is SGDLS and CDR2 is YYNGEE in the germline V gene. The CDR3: CASSVGQATNEKLFF. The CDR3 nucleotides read TGTGCCAGCAGCGTTGGACAGGCAACTAATGAAAAACTGTTTTTT.

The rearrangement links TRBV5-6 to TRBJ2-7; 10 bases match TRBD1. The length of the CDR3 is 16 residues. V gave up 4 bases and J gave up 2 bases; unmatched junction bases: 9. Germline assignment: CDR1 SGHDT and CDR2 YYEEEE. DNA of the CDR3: TGTGCCAGCAGCCCGGGGGACAGGGGACTTCCCTACGAGCAGTACTTC. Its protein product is CASSPGDRGLPYEQYF.

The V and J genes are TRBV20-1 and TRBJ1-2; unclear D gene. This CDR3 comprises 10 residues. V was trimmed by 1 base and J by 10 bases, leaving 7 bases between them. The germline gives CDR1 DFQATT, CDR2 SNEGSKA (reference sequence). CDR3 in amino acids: CSARVSYYTF. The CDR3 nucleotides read TGCAGTGCTAGAGTGTCTTACTACACCTTC.

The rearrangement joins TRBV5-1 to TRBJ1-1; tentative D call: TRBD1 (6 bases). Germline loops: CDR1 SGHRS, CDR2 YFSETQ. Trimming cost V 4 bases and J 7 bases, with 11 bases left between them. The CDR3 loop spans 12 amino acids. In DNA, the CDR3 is TGCGCCAGCAGCGCCGAGGGGGATGAAGCTTTCTTT. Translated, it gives CASSAEGDEAFF.